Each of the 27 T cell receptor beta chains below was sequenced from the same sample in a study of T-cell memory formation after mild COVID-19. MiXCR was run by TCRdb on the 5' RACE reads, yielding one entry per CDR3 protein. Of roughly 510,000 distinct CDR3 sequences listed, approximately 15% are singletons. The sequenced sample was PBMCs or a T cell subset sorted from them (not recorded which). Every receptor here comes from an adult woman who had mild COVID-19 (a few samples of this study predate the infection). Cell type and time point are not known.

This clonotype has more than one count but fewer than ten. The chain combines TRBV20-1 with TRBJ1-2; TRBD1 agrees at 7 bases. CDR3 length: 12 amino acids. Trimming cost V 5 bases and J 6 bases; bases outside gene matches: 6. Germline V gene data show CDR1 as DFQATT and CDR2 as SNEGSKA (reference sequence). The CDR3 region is CSALGGGHGYTF. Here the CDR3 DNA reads TGCAGTGCTTTAGGAGGGGGCCATGGCTACACCTTC.

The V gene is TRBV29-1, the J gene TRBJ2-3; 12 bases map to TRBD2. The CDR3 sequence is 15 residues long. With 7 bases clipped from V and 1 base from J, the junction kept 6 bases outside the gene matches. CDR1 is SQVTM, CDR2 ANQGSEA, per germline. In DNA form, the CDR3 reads TGCAGCGCCGGACTAGCGGGACAGGGCACAGATACGCAGTATTTT. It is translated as CSAGLAGQGTDTQYF.

The CDR3 DNA reads TGTGCCAGCAGCCTGGGACAGGCTCTCTCTGGAAACACCATATATTTT. Protein sequence: CASSLGQALSGNTIYF. The chain carries TRBV3-1 and TRBJ1-3, with TRBD1 matching over 8 bases. Looked up from germline, CDR1 is LGHDT and CDR2 is YNNKEL (reference sequence). V was clipped by 4 bases and J by 0 bases; unmatched bases: 5. The CDR3 runs 16 residues.

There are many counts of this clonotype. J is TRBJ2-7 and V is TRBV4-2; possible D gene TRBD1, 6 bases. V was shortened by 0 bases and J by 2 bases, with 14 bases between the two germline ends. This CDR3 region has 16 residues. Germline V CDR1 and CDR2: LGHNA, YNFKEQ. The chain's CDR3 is CASSQDSRTDAYEQYF. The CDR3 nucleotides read TGTGCCAGCAGCCAAGACAGCAGGACAGACGCCTACGAGCAGTACTTC.

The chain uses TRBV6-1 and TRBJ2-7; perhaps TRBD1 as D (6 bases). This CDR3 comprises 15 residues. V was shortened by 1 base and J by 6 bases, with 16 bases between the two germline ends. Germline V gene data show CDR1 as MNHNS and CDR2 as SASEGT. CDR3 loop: CASSEVWTVAGEQYF. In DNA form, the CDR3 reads TGTGCCAGCAGTGAAGTATGGACAGTCGCTGGCGAGCAGTACTTC.

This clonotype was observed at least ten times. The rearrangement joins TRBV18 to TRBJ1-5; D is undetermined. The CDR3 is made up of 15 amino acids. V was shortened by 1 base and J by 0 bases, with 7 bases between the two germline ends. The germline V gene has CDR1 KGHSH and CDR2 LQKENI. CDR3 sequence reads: CASSPQGYSNQPQHF. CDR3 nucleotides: TGTGCCAGCTCACCACAGGGCTATAGCAATCAGCCCCAGCATTTT.

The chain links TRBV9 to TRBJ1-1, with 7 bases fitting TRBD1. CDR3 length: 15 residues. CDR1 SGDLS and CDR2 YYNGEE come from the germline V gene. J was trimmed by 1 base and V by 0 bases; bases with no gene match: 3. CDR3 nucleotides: TGTGCCAGCAGCGTAGTTAACAGGGGGAACACTGAAGCTTTCTTT. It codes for CASSVVNRGNTEAFF.

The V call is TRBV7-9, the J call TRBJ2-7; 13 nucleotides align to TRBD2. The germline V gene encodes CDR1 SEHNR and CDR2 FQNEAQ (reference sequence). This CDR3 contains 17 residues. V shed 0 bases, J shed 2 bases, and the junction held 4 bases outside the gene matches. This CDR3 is CASSLAGTSGAAYEQYF. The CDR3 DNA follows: TGTGCCAGCAGCTTAGCCGGGACTAGCGGGGCGGCCTACGAGCAGTACTTC.

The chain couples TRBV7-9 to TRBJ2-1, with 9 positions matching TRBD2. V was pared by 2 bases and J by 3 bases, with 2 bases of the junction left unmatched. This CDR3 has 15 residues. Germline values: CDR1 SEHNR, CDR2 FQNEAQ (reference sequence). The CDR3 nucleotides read TGTGCCAGCAGCTTACGGACTAGCGACTACAATGAGCAGTTCTTC. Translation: CASSLRTSDYNEQFF.

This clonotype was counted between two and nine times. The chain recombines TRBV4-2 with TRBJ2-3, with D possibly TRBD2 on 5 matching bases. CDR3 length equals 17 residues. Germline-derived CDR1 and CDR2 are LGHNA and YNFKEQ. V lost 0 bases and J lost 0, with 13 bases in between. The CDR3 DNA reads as TGTGCCAGCAGCCAAGAGGGGTTCGGGAAAAGCACAGATACGCAGTATTTT. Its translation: CASSQEGFGKSTDTQYF.

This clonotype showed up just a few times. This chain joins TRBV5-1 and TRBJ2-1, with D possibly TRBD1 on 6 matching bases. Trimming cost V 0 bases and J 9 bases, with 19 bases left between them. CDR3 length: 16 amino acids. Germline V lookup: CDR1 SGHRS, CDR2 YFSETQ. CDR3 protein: CASSLDRDLPQSEQFF. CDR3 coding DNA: TGCGCCAGCAGCTTGGACAGGGATCTCCCTCAGAGTGAGCAGTTCTTC.

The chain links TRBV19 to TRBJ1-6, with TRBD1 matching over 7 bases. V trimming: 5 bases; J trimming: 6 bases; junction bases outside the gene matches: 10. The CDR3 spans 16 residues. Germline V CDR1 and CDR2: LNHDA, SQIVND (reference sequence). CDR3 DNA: TGTGCCAGTAGTTCGTCCGGGACAGAATTTAATTCACCCCTCCACTTT. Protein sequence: CASSSSGTEFNSPLHF.

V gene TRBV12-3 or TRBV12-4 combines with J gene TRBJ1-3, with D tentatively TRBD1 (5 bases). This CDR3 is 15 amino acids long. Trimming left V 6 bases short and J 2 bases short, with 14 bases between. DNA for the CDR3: TGTGCCAGCAGCCCATGGGAGGGACCTGGAAACACCATATATTTT. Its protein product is CASSPWEGPGNTIYF.

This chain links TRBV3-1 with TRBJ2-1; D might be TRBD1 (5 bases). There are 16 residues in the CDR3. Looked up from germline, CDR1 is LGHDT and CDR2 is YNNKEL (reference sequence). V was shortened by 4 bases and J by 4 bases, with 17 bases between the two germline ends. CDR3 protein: CASSRLGEKPYNEQFF. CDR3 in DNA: TGTGCCAGCAGCCGATTAGGGGAAAAGCCTTACAATGAGCAGTTCTTC.

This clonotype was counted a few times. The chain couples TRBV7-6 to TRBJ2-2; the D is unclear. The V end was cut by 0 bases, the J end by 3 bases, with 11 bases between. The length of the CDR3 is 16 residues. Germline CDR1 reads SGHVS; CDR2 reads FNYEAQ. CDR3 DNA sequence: TGTGCCAGCAGCTTAGCGCTAGGTCGCGACACCGGGGAGCTGTTTTTT. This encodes CASSLALGRDTGELFF. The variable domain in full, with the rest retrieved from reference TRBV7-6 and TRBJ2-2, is GAGVSQSPRYKVTKRGQDVALRCDPISGHVSLYWYRQALGQGPEFLTYFNYEAQQDKSGLPNDRFSAERPEGSISTLTIQRTEQRDSAMYRCASSLALGRDTGELFFGEGSRLTVL.

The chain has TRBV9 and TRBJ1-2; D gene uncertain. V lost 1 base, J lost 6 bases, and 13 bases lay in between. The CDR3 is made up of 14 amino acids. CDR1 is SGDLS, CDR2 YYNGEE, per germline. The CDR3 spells CASSVQDRSNGYTF. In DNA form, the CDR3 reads TGTGCCAGCAGCGTACAGGACCGCTCAAATGGCTACACCTTC.

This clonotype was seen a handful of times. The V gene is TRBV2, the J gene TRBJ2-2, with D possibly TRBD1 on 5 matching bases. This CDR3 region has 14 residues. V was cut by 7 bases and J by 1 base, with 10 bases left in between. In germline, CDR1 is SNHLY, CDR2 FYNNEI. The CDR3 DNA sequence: TGTGCCAGCACTGACCAGGGGAACACCGGGGAGCTGTTTTTT. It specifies CASTDQGNTGELFF.

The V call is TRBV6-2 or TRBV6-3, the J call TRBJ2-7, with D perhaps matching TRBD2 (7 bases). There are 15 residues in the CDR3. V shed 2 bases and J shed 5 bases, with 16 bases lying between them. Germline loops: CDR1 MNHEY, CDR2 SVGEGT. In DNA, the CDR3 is TGTGCCAGCAGTTACGGTGCCGGGGGGCGGAACGAGCAGTACTTC. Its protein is CASSYGAGGRNEQYF.

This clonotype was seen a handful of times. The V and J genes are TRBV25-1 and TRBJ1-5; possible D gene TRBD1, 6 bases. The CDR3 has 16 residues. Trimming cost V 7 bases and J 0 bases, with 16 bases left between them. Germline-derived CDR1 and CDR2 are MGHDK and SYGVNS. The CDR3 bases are TGTGCCAGCAAGGGCAGGGGCCCTTATAGCAATCAGCCCCAGCATTTT. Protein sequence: CASKGRGPYSNQPQHF.

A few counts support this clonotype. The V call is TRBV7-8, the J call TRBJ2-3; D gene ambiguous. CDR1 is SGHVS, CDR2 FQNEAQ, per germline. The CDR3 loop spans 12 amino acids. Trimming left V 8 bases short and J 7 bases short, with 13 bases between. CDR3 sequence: CASQPPGNTQYF. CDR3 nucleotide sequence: TGTGCCAGCCAGCCCCCTGGGAATACGCAGTATTTT.

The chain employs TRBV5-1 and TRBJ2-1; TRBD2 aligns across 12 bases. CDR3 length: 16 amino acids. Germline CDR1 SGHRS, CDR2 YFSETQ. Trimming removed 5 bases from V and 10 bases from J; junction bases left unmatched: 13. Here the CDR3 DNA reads TGCGCCAGCAGTACGGGGAACACTAGCGGGAGGAAGGAGCAGTTCTTC. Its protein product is CASSTGNTSGRKEQFF.

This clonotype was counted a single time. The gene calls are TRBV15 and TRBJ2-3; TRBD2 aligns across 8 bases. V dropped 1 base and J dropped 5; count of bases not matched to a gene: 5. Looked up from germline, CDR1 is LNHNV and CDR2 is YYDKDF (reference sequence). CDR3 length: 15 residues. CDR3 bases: TGTGCCACCAGCAGAGGGGGACTAGGTGGAGATACGCAGTATTTT. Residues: CATSRGGLGGDTQYF.

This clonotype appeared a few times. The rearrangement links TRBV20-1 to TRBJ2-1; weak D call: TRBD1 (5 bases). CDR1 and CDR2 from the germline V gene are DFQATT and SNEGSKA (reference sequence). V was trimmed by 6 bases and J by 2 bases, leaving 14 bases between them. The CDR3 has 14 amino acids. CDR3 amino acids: CSAWTRETYNEQFF. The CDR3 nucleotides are TGCAGTGCGTGGACAAGGGAAACCTACAATGAGCAGTTCTTC.

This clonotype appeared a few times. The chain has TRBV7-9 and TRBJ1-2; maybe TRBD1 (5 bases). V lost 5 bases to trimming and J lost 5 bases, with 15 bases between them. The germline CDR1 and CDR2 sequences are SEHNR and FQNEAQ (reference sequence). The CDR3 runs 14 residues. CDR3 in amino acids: CASSPPGPAYGYTF. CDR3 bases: TGTGCCAGCAGCCCACCGGGACCGGCATATGGCTACACCTTC.

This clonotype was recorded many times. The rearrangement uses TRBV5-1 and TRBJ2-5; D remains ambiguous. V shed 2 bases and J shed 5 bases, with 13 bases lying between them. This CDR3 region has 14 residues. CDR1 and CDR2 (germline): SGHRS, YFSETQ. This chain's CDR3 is CASSFAGIRETQYF. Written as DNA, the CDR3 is TGCGCCAGCAGCTTCGCCGGCATTAGGGAGACCCAGTACTTC.

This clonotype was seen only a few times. Here the CDR3 DNA reads TGTGCCAGCAGCTTCCGGGACAGCCGTGGCTACACCTTC. It translates to CASSFRDSRGYTF. This chain uses TRBV14 with TRBJ1-2; 7 positions agree with TRBD1. V was pared by 5 bases and J by 7 bases, with 7 bases of the junction left unmatched. Per the germline V gene, CDR1 is SGHDN and CDR2 is FVKESK. The CDR3 is made up of 13 amino acids.

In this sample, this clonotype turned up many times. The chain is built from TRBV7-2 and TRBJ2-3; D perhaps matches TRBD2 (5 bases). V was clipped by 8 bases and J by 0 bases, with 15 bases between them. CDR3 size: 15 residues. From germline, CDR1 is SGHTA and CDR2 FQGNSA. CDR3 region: CASGEGLSSTDTQYF. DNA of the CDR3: TGTGCCAGCGGGGAAGGACTCTCAAGCACAGATACGCAGTATTTT.